The 27 T cell receptor beta chains listed next were all sequenced from one sample in a study of T cell responses to AZD1222 COVID-19 vaccine. Profiling relied on immunoSEQ multiplex PCR, and the TCRdb table lists in-frame clones only, not all of them. In the table there are some 200,000 clones, roughly 91% of which are singletons. Sequencing used peripheral blood, obtained on day 0 of AZD1222 vaccination. Source of these receptors: an adult in good health.

The rearrangement links TRBV7-9 to TRBJ1-1; D gene unclear. Germline V gene lookup returns CDR1 SEHNR and CDR2 FQNEAQ (reference sequence). The V and J ends lost 2 bases and 0 bases respectively, with 4 bases between them. The CDR3 sequence is 13 residues long. CDR3 amino acids: CASSLLMNTEAFF. The CDR3, as DNA: TGTGCCAGCAGCTTATTGATGAACACTGAAGCTTTCTTT.

V usage is TRBV28 and J usage is TRBJ2-5; D is tentatively TRBD1 or TRBD2 (6 bases each). Germline loops: CDR1 MDHEN, CDR2 SYDVKM. Trimming took 3 bases from V and 1 from J, leaving 24 bases between them. CDR3 size: 19 residues. The CDR3 spells CASSFGWGARQGLQETQYF. Written as DNA, the CDR3 is TGTGCCAGCAGTTTTGGGTGGGGGGCTAGGCAGGGACTCCAAGAGACCCAGTACTTC.

The rearrangement links TRBV11-2 to TRBJ2-7; the D is unclear. The CDR3 consists of 12 residues. The V gene lost 6 bases and the J gene lost 4 bases, with 10 bases spanning the gap. CDR1 is SGHAT and CDR2 is FQNNGV in the germline V gene. The CDR3 reads CASRMGIYEQYF. DNA of the CDR3: TGTGCCAGCAGGATGGGTATTTACGAGCAGTACTTC. Full variable domain (remainder filled in from reference TRBV11-2 and TRBJ2-7): EAGVAQSPRYKIIEKRQSVAFWCNPISGHATLYWYQQILGQGPKLLIQFQNNGVVDDSQLPKDRFSAERLKGVDSTLKIQPAKLEDSAVYLCASRMGIYEQYFGPGTRLTVT.

The chain links TRBV2 to TRBJ1-5, with TRBD1 matching over 9 bases. Germline V gene lookup returns CDR1 SNHLY and CDR2 FYNNEI. V was pared by 5 bases and J by 2 bases, with 4 bases of the junction left unmatched. The CDR3 loop spans 15 amino acids. CDR3 sequence: CASSRTGEGNQPQHF. The DNA of the CDR3 is TGTGCCAGCAGTAGGACAGGGGAAGGCAATCAGCCCCAGCATTTT.

The J gene is TRBJ2-1, the V gene TRBV5-1; 11 positions agree with TRBD2. V shed 1 base, J shed 4 bases, and the junction held 4 bases outside the gene matches. The length of the CDR3 is 16 residues. From germline, CDR1 is SGHRS and CDR2 YFSETQ. The CDR3 is CASSLSSGRTYNEQFF. CDR3 DNA: TGCGCCAGCAGCTTGTCTAGCGGGAGGACATACAATGAGCAGTTCTTC.

The chain couples TRBV5-4 to TRBJ2-5; D may be TRBD2 (6 bases). V lost 0 bases, J lost 1 base, and 16 bases lay in between. This CDR3 comprises 17 residues. Germline lookup yields CDR1 SGHNT and CDR2 YYREEE (reference sequence). The CDR3 loop is CASSLALGGRLQETQYF. The CDR3 DNA sequence: TGTGCCAGCAGCTTGGCCCTCGGGGGAAGGCTCCAAGAGACCCAGTACTTC.

The CDR3 sequence: CASNEGGVAYNEQFF. In nucleotides, the CDR3 is TGTGCCAGCAACGAAGGGGGGGTCGCTTACAATGAGCAGTTCTTC. The chain carries TRBV2 and TRBJ2-1, with D possibly matching TRBD2 (7 bases). Trimming shortened V by 7 bases and J by 4 bases, and 17 bases separated the two germline ends. The germline V gene has CDR1 SNHLY and CDR2 FYNNEI. CDR3 length: 15 amino acids.

The chain carries TRBV28 and TRBJ2-1; TRBD2 aligns across 11 bases. This CDR3 has 15 amino acids. The V and J ends lost 6 bases and 7 bases, in that order; junction bases with no gene match: 8. Looked up from germline, CDR1 is MDHEN and CDR2 is SYDVKM. The CDR3 loop reads CASRTSGIPLNEQFF. The CDR3 DNA reads TGTGCCAGCAGGACTAGCGGGATCCCTTTAAATGAGCAGTTCTTC.

The J gene is TRBJ2-3, the V gene TRBV24-1; weak D call: TRBD1 (6 bases). Germline V gives CDR1 KGHDR, CDR2 SFDVKD. CDR3 length equals 16 residues. The ends were cut back, 4 bases at V and 0 bases at J, with 13 bases in the middle. CDR3 region: CATSDPGDHSTDTQYF. Here the CDR3 DNA reads TGTGCCACCAGTGACCCAGGGGACCATAGCACAGATACGCAGTATTTT.

This sequence joins TRBV28 and TRBJ2-7; D gene uncertain. V lost 2 bases, J lost 2 bases, and 7 bases lay in between. From germline, CDR1 is MDHEN and CDR2 SYDVKM. The CDR3 is 13 residues long. The DNA of the CDR3 is TGTGCCAGCAGTTTAATAGCTACCTACGAGCAGTACTTC. Its protein product is CASSLIATYEQYF. The complete variable domain, with remaining parts taken from reference TRBV28 and TRBJ2-7, reads DVKVTQSSRYLVKRTGEKVFLECVQDMDHENMFWYRQDPGLGLRLIYFSYDVKMKEKGDIPEGYSVSREKKERFSLILESASTNQTSMYLCASSLIATYEQYFGPGTRLTVT.

The chain combines TRBV5-5 with TRBJ1-6; D gene ambiguous. V was trimmed by 0 bases and J by 8 bases, leaving 9 bases between them. CDR1 is SGHKS, CDR2 YYEKEE, per germline (reference sequence). This CDR3 is built from 14 residues. The CDR3 nucleotides read TGTGCCAGCAGCTTGGCATCCGGGGATTCACCCCTCCACTTT. Translated, it gives CASSLASGDSPLHF. Drawing the rest from reference TRBV5-5 and TRBJ1-6, the complete variable domain is DAGVTQSPTHLIKTRGQQVTLRCSPISGHKSVSWYQQVLGQGPQFIFQYYEKEERGRGNFPDRFSARQFPNYSSELNVNALLLGDSALYLCASSLASGDSPLHFGNGTRLTVT.

V gene TRBV6-2 or TRBV6-3 combines with J gene TRBJ1-6; unclear D gene. Looked up from germline, CDR1 is MNHEY and CDR2 is SVGEGT. Trimming removed 5 bases from V and 13 bases from J, with 15 bases in between. The length of the CDR3 is 13 residues. CDR3 sequence: CASSQASIGPLHF. CDR3 bases: TGTGCCAGCAGTCAGGCCAGTATTGGGCCCCTCCACTTT.

CDR3 DNA: TGCGCCAGCAGCTTGGAGGCACCCGAGGGAAACACTGAAGCTTTCTTT. Protein product: CASSLEAPEGNTEAFF. V gene TRBV5-1 combines with J gene TRBJ1-1; D gene unclear. Germline lookup yields CDR1 SGHRS and CDR2 YFSETQ. The CDR3 covers 16 residues. V lost 0 bases to trimming and J lost 2 bases, with 14 bases between them.

The chain joins TRBV19 to TRBJ1-1; no clear D. This CDR3 is 14 amino acids long. Germline values: CDR1 LNHDA, CDR2 SQIVND (reference sequence). Trimming removed 3 bases at V and 5 bases at J, with 13 bases between. CDR3 sequence (DNA): TGTGCCAGTAGTATCCTCCCGCCGGGGACTGAAGCTTTCTTT. Translating gives CASSILPPGTEAFF. The entire variable domain, with the rest obtained from reference TRBV19 and TRBJ1-1, is as follows: DGGITQSPKYLFRKEGQNVTLSCEQNLNHDAMYWYRQDPGQGLRLIYYSQIVNDFQKGDIAEGYSVSREKKESFPLTVTSAQKNPTAFYLCASSILPPGTEAFFGQGTRLTVV.

This chain connects TRBV4-2 to TRBJ1-2; D may be TRBD1 (6 bases). Germline V gives CDR1 LGHNA, CDR2 YNFKEQ. The CDR3 runs 18 residues. V lost 0 bases, J lost 5 bases, and 22 bases lay in between. The CDR3 region has the DNA TGTGCCAGCAGCCAAGACCTCGGTTGGTCAGGGGAACCTTATGGCTACACCTTC. Protein: CASSQDLGWSGEPYGYTF.

The chain is built from TRBV18 and TRBJ2-1; no clear D gene. Looked up from germline, CDR1 is KGHSH and CDR2 is LQKENI. The CDR3 contains 15 residues. Deletions cut 0 bases from V and 1 base from J, with 7 bases between. The CDR3 region has the DNA TGTGCCAGCTCACCACCAGGTGGGTCCTACAATGAGCAGTTCTTC. Amino acids: CASSPPGGSYNEQFF. Drawing the rest from reference TRBV18 and TRBJ2-1, the complete variable domain is NAGVMQNPRHLVRRRGQEARLRCSPMKGHSHVYWYRQLPEEGLKFMVYLQKENIIDESGMPKERFSAEFPKEGPSILRIQQVVRGDSAAYFCASSPPGGSYNEQFFGPGTRLTVL.

The V gene is TRBV6-5, the J gene TRBJ1-1; a possible D gene is TRBD1 (5 bases). Between the trimmed V and J ends, which lost 8 bases and 1 base, there was a span of 17 bases. Germline assignment: CDR1 MNHEY and CDR2 SVGAGI. The CDR3 is 15 residues long. The CDR3 here is CASHGGSSGNTEAFF. DNA for the CDR3: TGTGCCAGCCATGGGGGTTCTTCAGGGAACACTGAAGCTTTCTTT.

The gene calls are TRBV2 and TRBJ2-7; 7 bases agree with TRBD1. This CDR3 contains 16 residues. The germline CDR1 and CDR2 sequences are SNHLY and FYNNEI. The junction had 14 bases not matched to a gene; V was cut back by 6 bases and J by 3 bases. In DNA, the CDR3 is TGTGCCAGCAGCCCTACGACAGGGATCGATATCTACGAGCAGTACTTC. Amino acids: CASSPTTGIDIYEQYF.

V and J are TRBV23-1 and TRBJ2-7; unclear D gene. TRBV23-1 is known as an ORF, though its function is uncertain. The CDR3 consists of 14 residues. The germline V and J ends were trimmed by 6 bases and 3 bases, with 15 bases remaining between them. The CDR3 is CASRHTNAHYEQYF. In DNA, the CDR3 is TGCGCCAGCAGGCACACCAATGCCCACTACGAGCAGTACTTC.

This clone was recorded only once. This rearrangement joins TRBV6-4 to TRBJ2-1; possible D gene TRBD2, 7 bases. This CDR3 contains 17 residues. Trimming took 4 bases from V and 7 from J, leaving 23 bases between them. Germline V CDR1 and CDR2: MRHNA, SNTAGT. The chain's CDR3 is CASSGERGGFFYNEQFF. DNA of the CDR3: TGTGCCAGCAGTGGAGAGAGGGGGGGCTTTTTTTATAATGAGCAGTTCTTC.

The chain combines TRBV7-6 with TRBJ2-3; no reliable D call. The CDR3 has 11 amino acids. Germline V gives CDR1 SGHVS, CDR2 FNYEAQ. V lost 5 bases to trimming and J lost 8 bases, with 8 bases between them. The CDR3 nucleotides are TGTGCCAGCAGCATACATGGTACGCAGTATTTT. It yields the protein CASSIHGTQYF.

V is TRBV5-1 and J is TRBJ1-5, with TRBD1 matching over 8 bases. The CDR3 is 17 residues long. Trimming took 4 bases from V and 2 from J; bases not matched to a gene: 11. The germline CDR1 and CDR2 sequences are SGHRS and YFSETQ. DNA of the CDR3: TGCGCCAGCAGCCCTGGGACAGGAGGTCTGGGCAATCAGCCCCAGCATTTT. As protein: CASSPGTGGLGNQPQHF.

The rearrangement uses TRBV6-2 or TRBV6-3 and TRBJ1-2; TRBD1 aligns across 8 bases. CDR1 is MNHEY and CDR2 is SVGEGT in the germline V gene. J was trimmed by 6 bases and V by 2 bases; bases with no gene match: 14. The CDR3 extends over 17 amino acids. CDR3 coding DNA: TGTGCCAGCAGTTACGATTTCTGGCAGGGGGCGAAAAATGGCTACACCTTC. It specifies CASSYDFWQGAKNGYTF.

The V gene is TRBV5-4, the J gene TRBJ2-2, with TRBD2 matching 8 bases. J lost 5 bases, V lost 4 bases, and 4 bases had no gene match. This CDR3 is built from 14 residues. Germline V gene lookup returns CDR1 SGHNT and CDR2 YYREEE (reference sequence). CDR3 nucleotide sequence: TGTGCCAGCAGCCCGGGGGGGGGAACCGGGGAGCTGTTTTTT. This sequence encodes CASSPGGGTGELFF.

The chain uses TRBV11-2 and TRBJ2-7; a weak D match, TRBD1 (6 bases). Germline CDR1 is SGHAT and CDR2 is FQNNGV. V was cut by 2 bases and J by 4 bases, with 12 bases left in between. This CDR3 contains 14 residues. CDR3 in DNA: TGTGCCAGCAGCTTATACCCTCAGGGGTACGAGCAGTACTTC. It yields the protein CASSLYPQGYEQYF.

The gene calls are TRBV20-1 and TRBJ2-2; D gene ambiguous. Germline V gene sequence: CDR1 DFQATT, CDR2 SNEGSKA (reference sequence). The CDR3 covers 11 residues. Trimming stripped 6 bases from V and 3 bases from J, with 5 bases between. The CDR3 DNA reads as TGCAGTGCATCGGACACCGGGGAGCTGTTTTTT. The encoded protein is CSASDTGELFF.

V gene TRBV5-1 combines with J gene TRBJ1-5; 8 bases map to TRBD1. The CDR3 is 14 residues long. Looked up from germline, CDR1 is SGHRS and CDR2 is YFSETQ. J was trimmed by 5 bases and V by 3 bases; bases with no gene match: 4. The DNA of the CDR3 is TGCGCCAGCAGCTGGACAGGGTTGGATCAGCCCCAGCATTTT. The encoded protein is CASSWTGLDQPQHF. Together with reference TRBV5-1 and TRBJ1-5, the CDR3 gives the full variable domain: KAGVTQTPRYLIKTRGQQVTLSCSPISGHRSVSWYQQTPGQGLQFLFEYFSETQRNKGNFPGRFSGRQFSNSRSEMNVSTLELGDSALYLCASSWTGLDQPQHFGDGTRLSIL.